Listed below are T cell receptor beta chains from one sample, sequenced in a study of blood T cell repertoires in COVID-19. Assay used: immunoSEQ multiplex PCR; TCRdb lists only in-frame clones, some missing. This table has roughly 180,000 clones, 80% to 85% appearing once. Sample: peripheral blood. Source of these receptors: a woman of 80 years or more with COVID-19, enrolled during active disease. The CDR3 runs from the conserved cysteine through the conserved F or W. The D gene is left open where the match is weak. The size entry is marked missing in some rows and otherwise reads once, few, many or a size class.

V gene,J gene,clone size,D gene,CDR3 length,CDR3 protein,CDR3 DNA
TRBV5-6,TRBJ2-5,.,.,19,CASSLGRRIGEYLQETQYF,TGTGCCAGCAGCTTGGGTCGGCGGATTGGGGAGTACCTCCAAGAGACCCAGTACTTC
TRBV6-2/TRBV6-3,TRBJ2-7,.,TRBD1,14,CASSLSGTGYEQYF,TGTGCCAGCAGTTTGTCCGGGACAGGGTACGAGCAGTACTTC
TRBV7-9,TRBJ1-1,.,TRBD1,18,CASSWGVGTGRRNTEAFF,TGTGCCAGCAGCTGGGGGGTGGGGACAGGGCGGCGTAACACTGAAGCTTTCTTT
TRBV6-5,TRBJ1-1,.,.,13,CASTSTGNTEAFF,TGTGCCAGCACCTCTACAGGGAACACTGAAGCTTTCTTT
TRBV29-1,TRBJ1-4,.,TRBD1,13,CSVESGGDEKLFF,TGCAGCGTTGAATCAGGGGGTGACGAAAAACTGTTTTTT
TRBV11-3,TRBJ1-2,.,.,15,CASSPGKVRNYGYTF,TGTGCCAGCAGCCCAGGGAAAGTCCGAAACTATGGCTACACCTTC
TRBV11-3,TRBJ2-2,once,.,15,CASRGYNRAAGELFF,TGTGCCAGCAGGGGTTATAACAGGGCTGCCGGGGAGCTGTTTTTT
TRBV11-2,TRBJ2-7,once,.,14,CASSLASGAYEQYF,TGTGCCAGCAGCTTAGCTTCGGGAGCGTACGAGCAGTACTTC
TRBV19,TRBJ2-3,.,TRBD2,14,CASSRSGGTDTQYF,TGTGCCAGTAGTAGGAGCGGGGGCACAGATACGCAGTATTTT
TRBV18,TRBJ1-5,.,.,15,CASSPLGTSDQPQHF,TGTGCCAGCTCACCCCTCGGGACATCCGATCAGCCCCAGCATTTT
TRBV18,TRBJ1-1,once,TRBD1,15,CASSPTQGAGTEAFF,TGTGCCAGCTCACCAACGCAGGGGGCGGGGACTGAAGCTTTCTTT
TRBV19,TRBJ2-7,.,TRBD1,13,CASSIGTDYEQYF,TGTGCCAGTAGCATTGGGACAGACTACGAGCAGTACTTC
TRBV11-3,TRBJ1-5,.,.,13,CASSFTVDQPQHF,TGTGCCAGCAGCTTTACAGTTGATCAGCCCCAGCATTTT
TRBV29-1,TRBJ2-5,.,TRBD1,14,CSVAGGAGSETQYF,TGCAGCGTTGCAGGGGGCGCGGGTTCCGAGACCCAGTACTTC
TRBV7-9,TRBJ1-4,.,.,12,CASSFDSEKLFF,TGTGCCAGCAGCTTTGACAGTGAAAAACTGTTTTTT
TRBV19,TRBJ2-4,.,.,14,CASSVSSIENIQYF,TGTGCCAGTAGTGTATCTAGCATCGAAAACATTCAGTACTTC
TRBV28,TRBJ1-5,few,.,15,CASSLGAGGNQPQHF,TGTGCCAGCAGTTTGGGGGCAGGGGGCAATCAGCCCCAGCATTTT
TRBV5-1,TRBJ2-2,.,.,14,CASSLTGSTGELFF,TGCGCCAGCAGCTTGACAGGTAGCACCGGGGAGCTGTTTTTT
TRBV5-1,TRBJ1-4,.,TRBD1,15,CASSRSGQTNEKLFF,TGCGCCAGCAGCCGTTCGGGACAGACGAATGAAAAACTGTTTTTT
TRBV5-1,TRBJ2-3,once,TRBD1,15,CASSLRQGGTDTQYF,TGCGCCAGCAGCTTGAGACAGGGTGGAACAGATACGCAGTATTTT
TRBV3-1/TRBV3-2,TRBJ1-5,.,.,14,CASSPRSGNQPQHF,TGTGCCAGCAGCCCCCGGAGCGGTAATCAGCCCCAGCATTTT
TRBV27,TRBJ2-5,.,TRBD2,15,CASSATSGGGKTQYF,TGTGCCAGCAGTGCTACTAGCGGGGGTGGAAAGACCCAGTACTTC
TRBV28,TRBJ2-7,.,.,13,CASSFPGWYEQYF,TGTGCCAGCAGTTTCCCAGGTTGGTACGAGCAGTACTTC
TRBV15,TRBJ2-5,.,.,13,CATSRDARETQYF,TGTGCCACCAGCAGAGATGCCCGGGAGACCCAGTACTTC
TRBV6-4,TRBJ1-1,.,.,15,CASSPTGRGRAEAFF,TGTGCCAGCAGTCCCACCGGGAGGGGGAGGGCTGAAGCTTTCTTT
TRBV7-2,TRBJ1-3,.,TRBD1,15,CASSSRQGSGNTIYF,TGTGCCAGCAGCTCGAGACAGGGGTCTGGAAACACCATATATTTT
TRBV5-1,TRBJ1-5,.,.,15,CASSLVPGGNQPQHF,TGCGCCAGCAGCTTGGTACCCGGGGGCAATCAGCCCCAGCATTTT